A selection of T cell receptor beta chains follows, all from one sample in a study of T cell changes during pregnancy in multiple sclerosis. TCRdb's table, derived via immunoSEQ multiplex PCR, lists solely in-frame clones and lacks some. Here the sample spans some 60,000 clones, just over 90% being singletons. Material: peripheral blood, obtained after pregnancy. All receptors derive from a female donor with multiple sclerosis, enrolled in a pregnancy study. CDR3s include the opening cysteine and the closing phenylalanine or tryptophan. The D gene is left open where the match is weak. Rows give clone size only sometimes, using once, few, many, or a class for an expanded clone.

TRBJ1-2 . once TRBV28 TGTGCCAGCAGTTTAAACGGTAACTATGGCTACACCTTC CASSLNGNYGYTF
TRBJ2-1 TRBD2 . TRBV28 TGTGCCAGCAGTCGAACCGGGACTAGCGGAAGATTAGCCTACAATGAGCAGTTCTTC CASSRTGTSGRLAYNEQFF
TRBJ1-3 . . TRBV28 TGTGCCAGCAGTCCCAGGGTCTCTGGAAACACCATATATTTT CASSPRVSGNTIYF
TRBJ2-5 . . TRBV5-1 TGCGCCAGCAGCTTTGCCTTGAGGAACCAAGAGACCCAGTACTTC CASSFALRNQETQYF
TRBJ2-1 . . TRBV7-7 TGTGCTAGCAGCATAACTAGTTACAATGAGCAGTTCTTC CASSITSYNEQFF
TRBJ1-4 . . TRBV19 TGTGCCAGTAGGGCCCCGGGACTGATAAATGAAAAACTGTTTTTT CASRAPGLINEKLFF
TRBJ2-3 . . TRBV18 TGTGCCAGCTCCCTACTACTCCAAGCGAGCACAGATACGCAGTATTTT CASSLLLQASTDTQYF
TRBJ1-3 TRBD1 . TRBV28 TGTGCCAGCACCCGGACGGACAGGAACTCTGGAAACACCATATATTTT CASTRTDRNSGNTIYF
TRBJ2-7 . . TRBV6-1 TGTGCCAGCAGTGAAGCGAACTCGTTTAGCAGTTCCTACGAGCAGTACTTC CASSEANSFSSSYEQYF
TRBJ2-7 TRBD2 . TRBV28 TGTGCCAGCACCTCTCTAGCGGTTATCTCCTACGAGCAGTACTTC CASTSLAVISYEQYF